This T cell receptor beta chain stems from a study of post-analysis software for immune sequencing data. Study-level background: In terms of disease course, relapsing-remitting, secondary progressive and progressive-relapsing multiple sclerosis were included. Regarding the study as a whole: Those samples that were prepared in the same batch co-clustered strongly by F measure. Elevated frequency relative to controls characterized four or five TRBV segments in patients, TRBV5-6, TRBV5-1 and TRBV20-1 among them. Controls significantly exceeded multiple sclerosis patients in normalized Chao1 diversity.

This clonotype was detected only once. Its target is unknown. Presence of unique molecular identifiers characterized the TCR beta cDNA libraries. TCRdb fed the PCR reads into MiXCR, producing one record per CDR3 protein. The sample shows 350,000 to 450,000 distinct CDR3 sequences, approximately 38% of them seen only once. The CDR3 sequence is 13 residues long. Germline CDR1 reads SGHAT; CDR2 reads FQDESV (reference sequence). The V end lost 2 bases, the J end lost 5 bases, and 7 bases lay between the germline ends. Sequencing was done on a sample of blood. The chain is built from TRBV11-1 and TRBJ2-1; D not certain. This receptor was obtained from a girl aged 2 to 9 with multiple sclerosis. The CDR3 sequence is CASSLKEDNEQFF. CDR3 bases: TGTGCCAGCAGCTTAAAGGAAGACAATGAGCAGTTCTTC.